Only a few counts were recorded for the clone carrying this TCR beta chain. The CDR3 totals 14 residues. Between the trimmed V and J ends, which lost 3 bases and 6 bases, there was a span of 18 bases. Per germline, CDR1 GTSNPN and CDR2 SVGIG (reference sequence). The sample comes from a study of CD8+ T cells in alopecia areata. Treatment indicated: oral pan-JAK inhibitor, 5-10 mg twice daily. Investigators isolated RNA and reverse transcribed it into cDNA to act as the sequencing template. The data were produced by immunoSEQ multiplex PCR, yet TCRdb's version contains in-frame clones alone and is incomplete. The sample consists of about 250,000 clones, about 62% of them appearing once.

The V and J genes are TRBV30 and TRBJ2-7; no reliable D call. The sample consisted of CD4+ T cells sorted from blood, taken around week 54, from a patient treated with tofacitinib. This TCR was sampled from a human donor with alopecia areata. The chain's CDR3 is CAWSRAAWSGEQYF. CDR3 in DNA: TGTGCCTGGAGCCGGGCGGCGTGGTCCGGCGAGCAGTACTTC.